One and the same sample provided the 20 T cell receptor beta chains below, sequenced in a study of metastatic and nonmetastatic thyroid tumors. TCRdb re-analyzed the PCR reads through MiXCR. The sample carries some 46,000 clones, under 25% recorded once. Every patient was untreated before thyroid surgery. The sequenced sample was blood. These receptors came from a male donor with papillary thyroid cancer or a benign thyroid nodule (not recorded which). Some clones in this sample may be carry-over from other donors' samples.

This clone was detected a few times. The chain links TRBV12-3 or TRBV12-4 to TRBJ1-6; D gene uncertain. The CDR3 loop spans 17 amino acids. The V end was cut by 5 bases, the J end by 4 bases, with 18 bases between. The CDR3 loop is CASSPTWQDPYNSPLHF. The CDR3 DNA is TGTGCCAGCAGTCCCACCTGGCAGGATCCTTATAATTCACCCCTCCACTTT.

The rearrangement uses TRBV7-9 and TRBJ2-7, with unresolved D. V was trimmed by 5 bases and J by 2 bases, leaving 10 bases between them. Germline V gives CDR1 SEHNR, CDR2 FQNEAQ (reference sequence). The CDR3 is 13 residues long. As DNA, the CDR3 is TGTGCCAGCAGCCCCATTTTTCCCTACGAGCAGTACTTC. This codes for CASSPIFPYEQYF.

This clone was seen more than once but under ten times. The CDR3, as DNA: TGTGCCAGCAGCAACAGGGGAAGCTCTGGAAACACCATATATTTT. This sequence encodes CASSNRGSSGNTIYF. The chain has TRBV6-1 and TRBJ1-3, with 7 nucleotides matching TRBD1. V trimming: 6 bases; J trimming: 0 bases; junction bases outside the gene matches: 5. Germline V CDR1 and CDR2: MNHNS, SASEGT. This CDR3 has 15 residues.

This clone was counted a few times. The same CDR3 can be traced to other DNA sequences in this sample. This sequence joins TRBV27 and TRBJ2-1; 9 bases line up with TRBD2. V shed 3 bases and J 4 bases; nucleotides not matched to a gene: 4. The CDR3 runs to 15 residues. Germline V gene data show CDR1 as MNHEY and CDR2 as SMNVEV (reference sequence). The CDR3 reads CASSFGLAGYNEQFF. CDR3 bases: TGTGCCAGCAGTTTCGGGCTAGCGGGGTACAATGAGCAGTTCTTC.

The rearrangement joins TRBV5-5 to TRBJ2-7, with 12 bases aligning to TRBD2. The germline V gene has CDR1 SGHKS and CDR2 YYEKEE (reference sequence). CDR3 size: 16 residues. Losses at the gene ends were 0 bases for V and 1 base for J; bases not matched to a gene: 2. The CDR3 protein is CASSLAGLAGSYEQYF. As DNA, the CDR3 is TGTGCCAGCAGCTTGGCCGGACTAGCGGGGTCCTACGAGCAGTACTTC.

This clone was seen repeatedly, ten times or more. This sequence joins TRBV5-6 and TRBJ2-1; D may correspond to TRBD1 or TRBD2 (5 bases each). CDR1 and CDR2 (germline): SGHDT, YYEEEE. Trimming took off 3 bases at V and 4 bases at J, with 8 bases between the two ends. This CDR3 comprises 13 residues. Written as DNA, the CDR3 is TGTGCCAGCAGCTCGGGACGGTACAATGAGCAGTTCTTC. This sequence encodes CASSSGRYNEQFF.

The gene calls are TRBV20-1 and TRBJ2-1, with 10 positions matching TRBD2. The CDR3 has 13 residues. J was trimmed by 6 bases and V by 3 bases; bases with no gene match: 2. Germline assignment: CDR1 DFQATT and CDR2 SNEGSKA (reference sequence). CDR3 amino acids: CSASASGSNEQFF. CDR3 DNA: TGCAGTGCTAGTGCTAGCGGGAGCAATGAGCAGTTCTTC.

This clone was seen repeatedly, ten times or more. The chain joins TRBV20-1 to TRBJ1-5, with D unclear. This CDR3 has 13 amino acids. Germline lookup yields CDR1 DFQATT and CDR2 SNEGSKA (reference sequence). V lost 6 bases and J 0 bases, leaving 9 bases between the germline ends. In DNA, the CDR3 is TGCAGTGCAGGACGGGATAGCAATCAGCCCCAGCATTTT. Translation: CSAGRDSNQPQHF.

This chain links TRBV11-2 with TRBJ2-7; D gene unclear. There are 12 residues in the CDR3. Between the trimmed V and J ends, which lost 4 bases and 5 bases, there was a span of 9 bases. CDR1 and CDR2 from the germline V gene are SGHAT and FQNNGV. The CDR3 region is CASSWMGNEQYF. The CDR3 DNA reads TGTGCCAGCAGCTGGATGGGCAACGAGCAGTACTTC.

This chain connects TRBV30 to TRBJ1-1, with TRBD1 matching 7 bases. Trimming at V came to 5 bases and at J to 5 bases, leaving 11 bases not matched to a gene. This CDR3 contains 14 residues. Looked up from germline, CDR1 is GTSNPN and CDR2 is SVGIG (reference sequence). Here the CDR3 reads CAWGPRRGWTEAFF. CDR3 sequence (DNA): TGTGCCTGGGGTCCCCGCAGGGGGTGGACTGAAGCTTTCTTT.

This clone was seen many times. Written as DNA, the CDR3 is TGTGCCAGCAGCTTCTGGGGCTTACCGCAGTTCTTC. It is translated as CASSFWGLPQFF. The V call is TRBV11-2, the J call TRBJ2-1, with D maybe TRBD1 (5 bases). The CDR3 sequence is 12 residues long. With 3 bases removed from V and 12 bases from J, the gap between germline ends came to 12 bases. Germline CDR1 reads SGHAT; CDR2 reads FQNNGV.

This clone appeared many times. The genes are TRBV11-2 and TRBJ2-3; TRBD2 matches 9 bases. Germline V CDR1 and CDR2: SGHAT, FQNNGV. V shed 2 bases and J 8 bases; nucleotides not matched to a gene: 11. The length of the CDR3 is 16 residues. CDR3 bases: TGTGCCAGCAGCTTACTAGCGGGACCCGCAGGTGCTACGCAGTATTTT. Amino acids: CASSLLAGPAGATQYF.

This clone showed up just a few times. V is TRBV2 and J is TRBJ1-4, with D tentatively TRBD1 (5 bases). Germline V lookup: CDR1 SNHLY, CDR2 FYNNEI. This CDR3 is 13 amino acids long. V was clipped by 8 bases and J by 16 bases, with 23 bases between them. CDR3 region: CASDQSSTGPWFF. CDR3 DNA: TGTGCCAGCGATCAAAGCAGTACAGGACCGTGGTTTTTT.

There are many counts of this clone. This chain joins TRBV20-1 and TRBJ1-6; D unresolved. V was trimmed by 3 bases and J by 0 bases, leaving 9 bases between them. Germline V gives CDR1 DFQATT, CDR2 SNEGSKA (reference sequence). There are 15 residues in the CDR3. The CDR3 is CSARGRSSYNSPLHF. The CDR3 DNA is TGCAGTGCTAGGGGCAGGAGCTCCTATAATTCACCCCTCCACTTT.

The genes are TRBV6-2 or TRBV6-3 and TRBJ2-2, with D perhaps TRBD2 (5 bases). The CDR3 length is 17 residues. Trimming removed 6 bases at V and 3 bases at J, with 20 bases between. The germline V gene encodes CDR1 MNHEY and CDR2 SVGEGT. The CDR3 region has the DNA TGTGCCAGCAGCTCCCTATTTAGAAGTAGCGACACCGGGGAGCTGTTTTTT. Encoded protein: CASSSLFRSSDTGELFF.

The sample holds a few counts of this clone. The chain is built from TRBV19 and TRBJ1-1; D is ambiguous. In germline, CDR1 is LNHDA, CDR2 SQIVND (reference sequence). Trimming took off 0 bases at V and 8 bases at J, with 7 bases between the two ends. CDR3 length: 12 residues. CDR3 region: CASSIERAEAFF. CDR3 nucleotide sequence: TGTGCCAGTAGTATAGAGAGAGCGGAAGCTTTCTTT. The full variable domain, completed using reference TRBV19 and TRBJ1-1, is DGGITQSPKYLFRKEGQNVTLSCEQNLNHDAMYWYRQDPGQGLRLIYYSQIVNDFQKGDIAEGYSVSREKKESFPLTVTSAQKNPTAFYLCASSIERAEAFFGQGTRLTVV.

A few counts support this clone. The chain links TRBV19 to TRBJ2-7, with no clear D. This CDR3 comprises 15 residues. Trimming shortened V by 6 bases and J by 2 bases, and 17 bases separated the two germline ends. CDR1 is LNHDA and CDR2 is SQIVND in the germline V gene (reference sequence). Here the CDR3 DNA reads TGTGCCAGTAGCTCCCCTGTGGGCAGCACCTACGAGCAGTACTTC. Translating it yields CASSSPVGSTYEQYF.

This clone was observed many times. The V and J genes are TRBV19 and TRBJ2-3; 8 bases are a match to TRBD2. CDR1 and CDR2 from the germline V gene are LNHDA and SQIVND (reference sequence). V gave up 3 bases and J gave up 5 bases; unmatched junction bases: 10. The CDR3 has 16 residues. CDR3 sequence: CASSIRPAGAGDTQYF. CDR3 nucleotide sequence: TGTGCCAGTAGTATCCGACCAGCGGGAGCGGGAGATACGCAGTATTTT.

About this clone: The junction departs from germline at one end; a sequencing error may be responsible. V and J are TRBV11-2 and TRBJ2-2; D may be TRBD1 (5 bases). In germline, CDR1 is SGHAT, CDR2 FQNNGV. The CDR3 is 18 amino acids. The CDR3 sequence: CASILDEVEGAGTVELFF. DNA of the CDR3: TGTGCCAGCATCTTAGATGAGGTGGAAGGGGCCGGCACCGTGGAGCTGTTTTTT.

This clone was observed at least ten times. V usage is TRBV13 and J usage is TRBJ1-3, with a possible D match to TRBD1 (6 bases). CDR3 size: 14 residues. Deletions cut 5 bases from V and 0 bases from J, with 8 bases between. Germline lookup yields CDR1 PRHDT and CDR2 FYEKMQ (reference sequence). The CDR3 reads CASSTDSSGNTIYF. In DNA, the CDR3 is TGTGCCAGCAGCACGGACAGCTCTGGAAACACCATATATTTT.